This entry concerns a single TCR beta chain. The method was immunoSEQ multiplex PCR; TCRdb's version includes in-frame clones alone and lacks a portion of them. The data contain approximately 180,000 clones, around 90% of them seen just once; the ten biggest clones take up around 5.8%. These data are taken from a study of T cell responses to AZD1222 COVID-19 vaccine. The overall study: Timing groups of about 4 and about 12 weeks for second doses were pooled.

V was pared by 5 bases and J by 1 base, with 3 bases of the junction left unmatched. Germline CDR1 is LNHDA and CDR2 is SQIVND (reference sequence). The CDR3 has 14 amino acids. The sample here was peripheral blood, taken on day 0 of AZD1222 vaccination. The rearrangement links TRBV19 to TRBJ2-5, with TRBD1 matching over 8 bases. The clonotype comes from an adult in good health. In DNA form, the CDR3 reads TGTGCCAGTAGTGTGACAGGGGTCCAAGAGACCCAGTACTTC. Residues: CASSVTGVQETQYF.